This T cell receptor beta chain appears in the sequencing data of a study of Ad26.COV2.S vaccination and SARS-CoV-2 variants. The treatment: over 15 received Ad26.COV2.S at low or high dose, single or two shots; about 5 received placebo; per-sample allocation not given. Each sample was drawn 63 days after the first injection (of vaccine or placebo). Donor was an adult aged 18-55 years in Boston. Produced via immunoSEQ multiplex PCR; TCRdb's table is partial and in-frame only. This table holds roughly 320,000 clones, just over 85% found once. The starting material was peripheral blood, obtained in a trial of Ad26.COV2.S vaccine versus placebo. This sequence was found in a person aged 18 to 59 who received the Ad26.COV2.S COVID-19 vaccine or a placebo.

The CDR3 nucleotides are TGTGCCAGCAATCGTGAGAGGGGGTCCTCTGGAAACACCATATATTTT. Translating it yields CASNRERGSSGNTIYF. This chain links TRBV2 with TRBJ1-3; D is perhaps TRBD1 (6 bases). This CDR3 has 16 amino acids. Trimming removed 7 bases at V and 0 bases at J, with 16 bases between. Germline V gene sequence: CDR1 SNHLY, CDR2 FYNNEI.